In this sample, the clone carrying this TCR beta chain turned up a few times. No antigen is known for it. 5'RACE primed from the constant segment yielded TCR alpha and TCR beta cDNA libraries bearing sample barcodes and UMIs. TCRdb re-derived calls from the 5' RACE reads in MiXCR, one entry per CDR3 protein. The top ten hold about 20% of the sample, which has about 280,000 distinct CDR3 sequences, over 7% seen once. These data belong to a study of T-cell memory formation after mild COVID-19. Regarding the study as a whole: CM and EM subsets held most contracting CD4+ clones; EMRA held CD8+ ones. Certain responding clones were present in pre-infection memory, suggesting participation of cross-reactive memory.

This sequence originates from a man aged 18 to 35 who had mild COVID-19 (a few samples of this study predate the infection). Cell type and time point are not known. Sequenced sample: PBMCs or a T cell subset sorted from them (not recorded which).

The CDR3 is CASSDPNRAGYTF. CDR3 coding DNA: TGTGCCAGCAGTGACCCGAACAGGGCCGGCTACACCTTC. This chain connects TRBV25-1 to TRBJ1-2; perhaps TRBD1 as D (6 bases). The germline V and J ends were trimmed by 3 bases and 8 bases, with 13 bases remaining between them. The CDR3 contains 13 residues. Germline V gives CDR1 MGHDK, CDR2 SYGVNS.